Sequencing of this T cell receptor beta chain was carried out in a study of cytomegalovirus exposure and HLA in healthy donors. Study-wide results and caveats: HLA restriction was apparent for most CMV-associated TCR beta chains in a later analysis. A later analysis reportedly found fewer N-insertions in an Asian-associated ancestry cluster than the approximately 700-donor mean.

To note about this clone: Antigen specificity is unknown.

Donors were nominally healthy when sampled, though unrecorded immune exposures were likely. The CDR3 has 17 amino acids. V was pared by 3 bases and J by 2 bases, with 6 bases of the junction left unmatched. Germline V lookup: CDR1 SEHNR, CDR2 FQNEAQ (reference sequence). A multiplex PCR was run with 60 Vbeta primers and 13 Jbeta primers. TCRdb keeps only in-frame clones here, not all; method: immunoSEQ multiplex PCR. The table records about 160,000 clones, 70% to 80% of them present only once. This rearrangement joins TRBV7-9 to TRBJ2-5; 13 bases fit TRBD2. The TCR was taken from a man aged 60 to 75 in good health and CMV-seronegative. Specimen: PBMCs. CDR3 region: CASSFALAGGLQETQYF. DNA for the CDR3: TGTGCCAGCAGCTTTGCACTAGCGGGGGGGCTACAAGAGACCCAGTACTTC.